Listed here are 28 T cell receptor beta chains from one sample, sequenced in a study of cytomegalovirus exposure and HLA in healthy donors. Both 60 Vbeta primers and 13 Jbeta primers went into the PCR. Generated by immunoSEQ multiplex PCR, the TCRdb table keeps only in-frame clones and is missing some. The sample includes 140,000 to 150,000 clones, roughly 86% seen only once; the top ten take 0.51%. Source material: PBMCs. The receptors derive from a middle-aged woman in good health and CMV-seronegative.

The rearrangement links TRBV13 to TRBJ1-1; D gene ambiguous. Germline V gives CDR1 PRHDT, CDR2 FYEKMQ (reference sequence). The CDR3 is 12 amino acids. V lost 1 base and J lost 7, with 7 bases in between. CDR3 DNA sequence: TGTGCCAGCAGCTTAGTGGGCAGTGAAGCTTTCTTT. Protein product: CASSLVGSEAFF.

This clone was found a few times. V usage is TRBV5-4 and J usage is TRBJ2-2, with 8 bases aligning to TRBD2. The V and J ends lost 3 bases and 5 bases, in that order; junction bases with no gene match: 9. CDR3 length: 16 residues. CDR1 SGHNT and CDR2 YYREEE come from the germline V gene (reference sequence). In DNA form, the CDR3 reads TGTGCCAGCAGCTGGGGTAGGAGCGGGAGTACCGGGGAGCTGTTTTTT. Its translation: CASSWGRSGSTGELFF.

V is TRBV5-8 and J is TRBJ1-3; unclear D gene. Germline values: CDR1 SGHTS, CDR2 YDEGEE. The CDR3 has 14 residues. The V end lost 0 bases, the J end lost 4 bases, and 8 bases lay between the germline ends. This chain's CDR3 is CASSLGAAGNTIYF. Here the CDR3 DNA reads TGTGCCAGCAGCTTGGGGGCAGCCGGAAACACCATATATTTT. Supplemented by reference TRBV5-8 and TRBJ1-3, the full variable domain reads EAGVTQSPTHLIKTRGQQATLRCSPISGHTSVYWYQQALGLGLQFLLWYDEGEERNRGNFPPRFSGRQFPNYSSELNVNALELEDSALYLCASSLGAAGNTIYFGEGSWLTVV.

CDR3 nucleotides: TGTGCCAGCAGCTTCGGGGAGACCCAGTACTTC. Encoded protein: CASSFGETQYF. V is TRBV7-6 and J is TRBJ2-5; no reliable D call. The CDR3 spans 11 residues. Germline V CDR1 and CDR2: SGHVS, FNYEAQ. Deletions cut 3 bases from V and 5 bases from J, with 4 bases between. The complete variable domain, with remaining parts taken from reference TRBV7-6 and TRBJ2-5, reads GAGVSQSPRYKVTKRGQDVALRCDPISGHVSLYWYRQALGQGPEFLTYFNYEAQQDKSGLPNDRFSAERPEGSISTLTIQRTEQRDSAMYRCASSFGETQYFGPGTRLLVL.

Only a few counts were recorded for this clone. CDR3 DNA sequence: TGTGCCAGCAGCTCAATGGGACAATTGACCTACGAGCAGTACTTC. It codes for CASSSMGQLTYEQYF. The chain joins TRBV7-2 to TRBJ2-7; D is possibly TRBD1 (6 bases). This CDR3 has 15 residues. CDR1 SGHTA and CDR2 FQGNSA come from the germline V gene. Trimming took off 4 bases at V and 2 bases at J, with 15 bases between the two ends.

This clone showed up just once. The chain couples TRBV5-4 to TRBJ1-1; 8 positions agree with TRBD1. V shed 0 bases and J 7 bases; nucleotides not matched to a gene: 2. Per germline, CDR1 SGHNT and CDR2 YYREEE (reference sequence). The length of the CDR3 is 13 residues. For the CDR3, the DNA is TGTGCCAGCAGCTTGGGCGGGACAGGTGAAGCTTTCTTT. It translates to CASSLGGTGEAFF. Looking up the rest from reference TRBV5-4 and TRBJ1-1 gives the full variable domain: ETGVTQSPTHLIKTRGQQVTLRCSSQSGHNTVSWYQQALGQGPQFIFQYYREEENGRGNFPPRFSGLQFPNYSSELNVNALELDDSALYLCASSLGGTGEAFFGQGTRLTVV.

This clone was picked up a small number of times. The rearrangement links TRBV5-1 to TRBJ2-3, with 10 bases identical to TRBD1. V shed 7 bases and J 4 bases; nucleotides not matched to a gene: 12. Germline V gene lookup returns CDR1 SGHRS and CDR2 YFSETQ. The CDR3 runs 16 residues. CDR3: CASSQIGTGVADTQYF. The CDR3 DNA reads as TGCGCCAGCTCTCAAATCGGGACAGGGGTTGCAGATACGCAGTATTTT.

Regarding this clone: The junction differs from germline at one of its ends, possibly a read error. The rearrangement joins TRBV7-9 to TRBJ1-1; TRBD1 agrees at 9 bases. Germline V gene lookup returns CDR1 SEHNR and CDR2 FQNEAQ (reference sequence). This CDR3 is 14 amino acids long. CDR3 protein: CSSSSRQGGTEAFF. DNA for the CDR3: TGTTCCAGCAGCTCCAGACAGGGGGGAACTGAAGCTTTCTTT. Using reference TRBV7-9 and TRBJ1-1 for the parts outside the CDR3, the full variable domain is DTGVSQNPRHKITKRGQNVTFRCDPISEHNRLYWYRQTLGQGPEFLTYFQNEAQLEKSRLLSDRFSAERPKGSFSTLEIQRTEQGDSAMYLCSSSSRQGGTEAFFGQGTRLTVV.

The chain joins TRBV5-5 to TRBJ2-7; D is unresolved. The CDR3 runs to 13 residues. The germline V and J ends were trimmed by 2 bases and 5 bases, with 11 bases remaining between them. Germline CDR1 is SGHKS and CDR2 is YYEKEE (reference sequence). The DNA for the CDR3 is TGTGCCAGCAGCTTTTGGTCCCGAGACGAGCAGTACTTC. It translates to CASSFWSRDEQYF.

Concerning this clone: The junction does not match germline at one end; this may be a read error. The rearrangement joins TRBV7-9 to TRBJ2-7, with D perhaps TRBD2 (6 bases). Germline lookup yields CDR1 SEHNR and CDR2 FQNEAQ (reference sequence). The CDR3 is 16 residues long. The CDR3 nucleotides read TGTTCCAGCAGCCCCCCTTGGAGGGTCGAGAACTACGAGCAGTACTTC. Protein: CSSSPPWRVENYEQYF.

DNA of the CDR3: TGTGCCAGCAGTGAAGCGGGGGCGGGGGGGGTGTACCAGCCCCAGCATTTT. It codes for CASSEAGAGGVYQPQHF. V is TRBV2 and J is TRBJ1-5; D might be TRBD1 (6 bases). The CDR3 has 17 amino acids. The V end lost 0 bases, the J end lost 7 bases, and 19 bases lay between the germline ends. Germline V gene sequence: CDR1 SNHLY, CDR2 FYNNEI.

The rearrangement uses TRBV27 and TRBJ1-2; 7 bases fit TRBD1. The CDR3 totals 14 residues. Germline lookup yields CDR1 MNHEY and CDR2 SMNVEV (reference sequence). Trimming removed 4 bases from V and 5 bases from J; junction bases left unmatched: 7. The CDR3 spells CASSWGRGTYGYTF. In DNA, the CDR3 is TGTGCCAGCAGTTGGGGCAGGGGGACTTATGGCTACACCTTC.

The chain carries TRBV7-8 and TRBJ1-5; 7 bases fit TRBD1. The CDR3 loop spans 14 amino acids. V was pared by 3 bases and J by 5 bases, with 4 bases of the junction left unmatched. CDR1 SGHVS and CDR2 FQNEAQ come from the germline V gene. The CDR3 reads CASSLLTGYQPQHF. DNA of the CDR3: TGTGCCAGCAGCTTGCTGACAGGGTATCAGCCCCAGCATTTT.

This clone was counted between two and nine times. The rearrangement links TRBV4-2 to TRBJ1-3; D uncertain. V was pared by 0 bases and J by 6 bases, with 12 bases between. Germline lookup yields CDR1 LGHNA and CDR2 YNFKEQ. CDR3 size: 15 residues. CDR3 sequence reads: CASSQDLRGLNTIYF. The CDR3 DNA is TGTGCCAGCAGCCAAGATCTGCGGGGTCTAAACACCATATATTTT.

The V and J genes are TRBV11-3 and TRBJ1-1; TRBD1 aligns across 7 bases. Germline lookup yields CDR1 SGHNT and CDR2 YENEEA. The CDR3 spans 14 residues. V lost 5 bases to trimming and J lost 1 base; unmatched junction nucleotides: 4. As DNA, the CDR3 is TGTGCCAGCAGCCCAGGGACAGAGAACACTGAAGCTTTCTTT. Protein product: CASSPGTENTEAFF. Filled out from reference TRBV11-3 and TRBJ1-1, the complete variable domain reads EAGVVQSPRYKIIEKKQPVAFWCNPISGHNTLYWYLQNLGQGPELLIRYENEEAVDDSQLPKDRFSAERLKGVDSTLKIQPAELGDSAVYLCASSPGTENTEAFFGQGTRLTVV.

V and J are TRBV5-4 and TRBJ2-1; TRBD1 agrees at 9 bases. The germline V gene has CDR1 SGHNT and CDR2 YYREEE (reference sequence). The CDR3 runs 16 residues. The V segment lost 6 bases and the J segment 6 bases; nucleotides outside the gene matches: 13. CDR3 in DNA: TGTGCCAGCACCTCGGGCCGGGACAGGGTTTCCAATGAGCAGTTCTTC. It translates to CASTSGRDRVSNEQFF.

This clone occurred once. The J gene is TRBJ1-2, the V gene TRBV27, with 10 positions matching TRBD1. The CDR3 is 15 residues long. J gave up 2 bases and V 2 bases, and 2 bases lay outside the gene matches. Germline V gene lookup returns CDR1 MNHEY and CDR2 SMNVEV (reference sequence). The CDR3 sequence: CASSLRGQGNYGYTF. The DNA of the CDR3 is TGTGCCAGCAGTTTACGGGGACAGGGGAACTATGGCTACACCTTC.

With respect to this clone: An end of the junction does not agree with germline; a read error may underlie this. The chain recombines TRBV30 with TRBJ1-6; TRBD1 agrees at 7 bases. Germline lookup yields CDR1 GTSNPN and CDR2 SVGIG (reference sequence). The length of the CDR3 is 14 residues. Here the CDR3 reads CVKERGTVNSPLHF. CDR3 sequence (DNA): TGTGTCAAGGAGCGCGGGACAGTTAATTCCCCCCTCCACTTT.

This clone has just a few counts. The chain uses TRBV7-9 and TRBJ1-1; 9 bases match TRBD1. Germline CDR1 and CDR2: SEHNR and FQNEAQ (reference sequence). The length of the CDR3 is 14 residues. Germline trimming cut 5 bases from V and 5 bases from J; bases unmatched to any gene: 6. CDR3 in DNA: TGTGCCAGCAGCCCCCAGACAGGGGGTACTGAAGCTTTCTTT. Its protein is CASSPQTGGTEAFF. The whole variable domain, filled in from reference TRBV7-9 and TRBJ1-1, reads DTGVSQNPRHKITKRGQNVTFRCDPISEHNRLYWYRQTLGQGPEFLTYFQNEAQLEKSRLLSDRFSAERPKGSFSTLEIQRTEQGDSAMYLCASSPQTGGTEAFFGQGTRLTVV.

The chain employs TRBV4-2 and TRBJ2-1, with 10 nucleotides matching TRBD2. V shed 1 base and J 6 bases; nucleotides not matched to a gene: 9. This CDR3 is 17 amino acids long. The germline gives CDR1 LGHNA, CDR2 YNFKEQ. CDR3 in amino acids: CASSQVSSGRAINEQFF. CDR3 sequence (DNA): TGTGCCAGCAGCCAAGTCTCTAGCGGGAGAGCAATCAATGAGCAGTTCTTC.

The CDR3 DNA follows: TGCGCCAGCAGTCTAGTGGGCCAAGAGACCCAGTACTTC. Protein: CASSLVGQETQYF. This chain uses TRBV5-1 with TRBJ2-5; D unclear. This CDR3 comprises 13 residues. Germline V gives CDR1 SGHRS, CDR2 YFSETQ. Trimming shortened V by 5 bases and J by 1 base, and 9 bases separated the two germline ends. The full variable domain, rest sourced from reference TRBV5-1 and TRBJ2-5, is KAGVTQTPRYLIKTRGQQVTLSCSPISGHRSVSWYQQTPGQGLQFLFEYFSETQRNKGNFPGRFSGRQFSNSRSEMNVSTLELGDSALYLCASSLVGQETQYFGPGTRLLVL.

The chain carries TRBV7-9 and TRBJ2-1, with D perhaps TRBD2 (6 bases). This CDR3 contains 15 residues. The V gene's germline CDR1 is SEHNR and CDR2 FQNEAQ (reference sequence). The germline V and J ends were trimmed by 2 bases and 10 bases, with 18 bases remaining between them. CDR3: CASSLFPTSKGEQFF. The CDR3, as DNA: TGTGCCAGCAGCTTATTCCCGACTAGTAAAGGCGAGCAGTTCTTC. Looking up the rest from reference TRBV7-9 and TRBJ2-1 gives the full variable domain: DTGVSQNPRHKITKRGQNVTFRCDPISEHNRLYWYRQTLGQGPEFLTYFQNEAQLEKSRLLSDRFSAERPKGSFSTLEIQRTEQGDSAMYLCASSLFPTSKGEQFFGPGTRLTVL.

The chain combines TRBV5-6 with TRBJ2-3; perhaps TRBD2 as D (5 bases). Germline loops: CDR1 SGHDT, CDR2 YYEEEE. This CDR3 region has 15 residues. Between the trimmed V and J ends, which lost 4 bases and 2 bases, there was a span of 14 bases. The CDR3 nucleotides are TGTGCCAGCAGCCGTTTCGGAGGCCTCACAGATACGCAGTATTTT. It translates to CASSRFGGLTDTQYF.

V is TRBV11-3 and J is TRBJ2-1; 9 bases line up with TRBD2. This CDR3 contains 15 residues. Germline CDR1 and CDR2: SGHNT and YENEEA. Trimming cost V 0 bases and J 9 bases; bases outside gene matches: 6. CDR3 sequence: CASSLDGGRAGEQFF. DNA for the CDR3: TGTGCCAGCAGCTTAGACGGCGGGAGGGCCGGTGAGCAGTTCTTC.

This rearrangement joins TRBV28 to TRBJ2-1; 7 bases agree with TRBD1. Trimming at V came to 6 bases and at J to 4 bases, leaving 6 bases not matched to a gene. Per germline, CDR1 MDHEN and CDR2 SYDVKM. This CDR3 is built from 14 residues. The CDR3 sequence: CASSTGQRYNEQFF. In nucleotides, the CDR3 is TGTGCCAGCAGCACGGGACAGCGTTACAATGAGCAGTTCTTC.

The CDR3, as DNA: TGTGCCAGCAGCTTTCTAGCGGGAGATGAGCAGTTCTTC. Its translation is CASSFLAGDEQFF. The genes are TRBV13 and TRBJ2-1, with 10 bases identical to TRBD2. Germline trimming cut 3 bases from V and 8 bases from J; bases unmatched to any gene: 1. The germline V gene has CDR1 PRHDT and CDR2 FYEKMQ (reference sequence). CDR3 size: 13 residues.

V and J are TRBV7-9 and TRBJ2-2, with D unclear. V was trimmed by 11 bases and J by 0 bases, leaving 16 bases between them. This CDR3 contains 15 residues. CDR1 and CDR2 from the germline V gene are SEHNR and FQNEAQ (reference sequence). CDR3 DNA: TGTGCCCCCTCAGGCGCCGGCTCGAACACCGGGGAGCTGTTTTTT. Protein: CAPSGAGSNTGELFF.

The chain links TRBV5-1 to TRBJ2-3; maybe TRBD1 (6 bases). The CDR3 runs to 14 residues. Trimming stripped 1 base from V and 4 bases from J, with 10 bases between. The germline CDR1 and CDR2 sequences are SGHRS and YFSETQ. The CDR3 DNA reads TGCGCCAGCAGCTTGAACGACAGGCCAGATACGCAGTATTTT. Its protein product is CASSLNDRPDTQYF.